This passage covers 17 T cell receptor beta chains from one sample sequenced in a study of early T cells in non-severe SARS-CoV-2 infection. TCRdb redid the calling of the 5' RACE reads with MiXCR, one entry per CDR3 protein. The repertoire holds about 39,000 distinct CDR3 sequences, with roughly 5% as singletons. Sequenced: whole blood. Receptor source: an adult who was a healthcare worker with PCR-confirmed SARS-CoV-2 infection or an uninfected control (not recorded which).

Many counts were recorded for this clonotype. Here the CDR3 reads CSGLAGVGNIQYF. CDR3 sequence (DNA): TGCAGCGGACTAGCGGGAGTAGGGAACATTCAGTACTTC. The chain couples TRBV29-1 to TRBJ2-4, with 12 nucleotides matching TRBD2. J gave up 7 bases and V 7 bases, and 5 bases lay outside the gene matches. Germline CDR1 and CDR2: SQVTM and ANQGSEA. The CDR3 consists of 13 residues. The variable domain in full, completed from reference TRBV29-1 and TRBJ2-4, reads SAVISQKPSRDICQRGTSLTIQCQVDSQVTMMFWYRQQPGQSLTLIATANQGSEATYESGFVIDKFPISRPNLTFSTLTVSNMSPEDSSIYLCSGLAGVGNIQYFGAGTRLSVL.

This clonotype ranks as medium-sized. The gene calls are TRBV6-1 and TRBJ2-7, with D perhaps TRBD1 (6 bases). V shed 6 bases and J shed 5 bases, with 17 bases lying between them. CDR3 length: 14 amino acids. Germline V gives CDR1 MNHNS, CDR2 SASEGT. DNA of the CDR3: TGTGCCAGCAGAACCGAAAACCAGGGGCACGAGCAGTACTTC. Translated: CASRTENQGHEQYF.

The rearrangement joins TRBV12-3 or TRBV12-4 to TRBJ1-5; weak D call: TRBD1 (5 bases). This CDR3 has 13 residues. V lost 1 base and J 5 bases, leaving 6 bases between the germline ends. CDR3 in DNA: TGTGCCAGCAGTTTAGTGGGGGATCAGCCCCAGCATTTT. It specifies CASSLVGDQPQHF.

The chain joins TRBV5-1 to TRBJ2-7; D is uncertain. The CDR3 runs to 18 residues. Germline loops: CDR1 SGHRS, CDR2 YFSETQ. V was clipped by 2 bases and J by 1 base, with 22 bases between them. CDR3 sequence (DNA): TGCGCCAGCAGCTTACACCCCGTTTGGAAATTAAATTCCTACGAGCAGTACTTC. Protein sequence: CASSLHPVWKLNSYEQYF.

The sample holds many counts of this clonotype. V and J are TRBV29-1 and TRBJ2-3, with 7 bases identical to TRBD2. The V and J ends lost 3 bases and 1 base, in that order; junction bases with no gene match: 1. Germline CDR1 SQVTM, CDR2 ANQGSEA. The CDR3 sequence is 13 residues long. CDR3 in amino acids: CSVDTSGTDTQYF. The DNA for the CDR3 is TGCAGCGTTGACACTAGCGGCACAGATACGCAGTATTTT.

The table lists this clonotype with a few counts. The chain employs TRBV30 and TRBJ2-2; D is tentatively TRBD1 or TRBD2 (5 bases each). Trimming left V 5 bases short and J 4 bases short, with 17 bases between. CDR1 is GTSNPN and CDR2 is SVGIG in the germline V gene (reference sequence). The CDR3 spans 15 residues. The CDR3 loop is CAWGLGTVATGELFF. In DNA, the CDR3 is TGTGCCTGGGGACTTGGGACGGTTGCCACCGGGGAGCTGTTTTTT.

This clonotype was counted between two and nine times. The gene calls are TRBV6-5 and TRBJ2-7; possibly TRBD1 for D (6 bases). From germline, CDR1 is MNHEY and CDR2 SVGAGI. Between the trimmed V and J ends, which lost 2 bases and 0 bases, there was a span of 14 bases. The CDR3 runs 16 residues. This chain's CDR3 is CASSYNRDTVSYEQYF. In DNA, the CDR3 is TGTGCCAGCAGTTACAACCGGGACACAGTCTCCTACGAGCAGTACTTC.

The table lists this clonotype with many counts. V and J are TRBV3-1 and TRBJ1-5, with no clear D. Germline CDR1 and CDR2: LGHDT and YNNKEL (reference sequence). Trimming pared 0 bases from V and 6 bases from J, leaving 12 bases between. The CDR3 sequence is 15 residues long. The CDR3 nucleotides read TGTGCCAGCAGCCAAGATACGACGGGAGGTCAGCCCCAGCATTTT. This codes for CASSQDTTGGQPQHF. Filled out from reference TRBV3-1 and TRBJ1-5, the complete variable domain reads DTAVSQTPKYLVTQMGNDKSIKCEQNLGHDTMYWYKQDSKKFLKIMFSYNNKELIINETVPNRFSPKSPDKAHLNLHINSLELGDSAVYFCASSQDTTGGQPQHFGDGTRLSIL.

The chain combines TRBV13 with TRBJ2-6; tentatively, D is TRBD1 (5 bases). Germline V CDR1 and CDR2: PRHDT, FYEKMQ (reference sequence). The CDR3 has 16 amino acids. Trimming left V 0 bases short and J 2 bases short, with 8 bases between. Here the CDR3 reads CASSLGPGTGANVLTF. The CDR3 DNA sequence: TGTGCCAGCAGCTTAGGACCAGGGACTGGGGCCAACGTCCTGACTTTC.

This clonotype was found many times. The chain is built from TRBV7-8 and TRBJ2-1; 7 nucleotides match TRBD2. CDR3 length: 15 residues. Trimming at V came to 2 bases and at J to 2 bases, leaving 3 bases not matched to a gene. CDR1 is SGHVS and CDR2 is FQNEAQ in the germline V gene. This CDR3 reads CASSLTGGTYNEQFF. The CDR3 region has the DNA TGTGCCAGCAGCTTAACGGGGGGTACCTACAATGAGCAGTTCTTC.

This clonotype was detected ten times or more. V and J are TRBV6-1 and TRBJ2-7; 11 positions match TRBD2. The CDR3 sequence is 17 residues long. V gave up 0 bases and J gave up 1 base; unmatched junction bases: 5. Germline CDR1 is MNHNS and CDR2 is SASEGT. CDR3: CASSEAQGLAGSYEQYF. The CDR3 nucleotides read TGTGCCAGCAGTGAAGCGCAAGGACTAGCGGGTTCCTACGAGCAGTACTTC.

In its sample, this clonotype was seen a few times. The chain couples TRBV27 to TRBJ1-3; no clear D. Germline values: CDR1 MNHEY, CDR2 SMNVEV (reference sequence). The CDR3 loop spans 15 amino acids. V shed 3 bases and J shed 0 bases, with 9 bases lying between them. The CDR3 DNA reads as TGTGCCAGCAGTTTGTCTCGGTCCTCTGGAAACACCATATATTTT. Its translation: CASSLSRSSGNTIYF.

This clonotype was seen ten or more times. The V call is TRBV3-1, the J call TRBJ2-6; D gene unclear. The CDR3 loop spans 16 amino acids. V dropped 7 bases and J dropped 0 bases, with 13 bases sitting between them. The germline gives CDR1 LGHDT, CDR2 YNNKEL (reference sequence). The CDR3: CASTLHSSSGANVLTF. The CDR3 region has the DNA TGTGCCAGCACGCTACACTCCAGCTCTGGGGCCAACGTCCTGACTTTC.

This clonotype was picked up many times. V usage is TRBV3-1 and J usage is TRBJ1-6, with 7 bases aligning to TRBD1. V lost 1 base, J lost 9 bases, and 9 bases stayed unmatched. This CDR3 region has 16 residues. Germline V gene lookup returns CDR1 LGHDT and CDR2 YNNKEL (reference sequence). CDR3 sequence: CASSQGSTGAFSPLHF. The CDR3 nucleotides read TGTGCCAGCAGCCAAGGTAGCACAGGGGCATTTTCACCCCTCCACTTT.

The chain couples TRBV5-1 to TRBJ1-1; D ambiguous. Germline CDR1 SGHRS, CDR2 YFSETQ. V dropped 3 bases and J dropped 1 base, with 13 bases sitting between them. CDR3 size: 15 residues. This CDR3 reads CASSSLQEPNTEAFF. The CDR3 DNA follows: TGCGCCAGCAGCTCCCTCCAGGAACCGAACACTGAAGCTTTCTTT.

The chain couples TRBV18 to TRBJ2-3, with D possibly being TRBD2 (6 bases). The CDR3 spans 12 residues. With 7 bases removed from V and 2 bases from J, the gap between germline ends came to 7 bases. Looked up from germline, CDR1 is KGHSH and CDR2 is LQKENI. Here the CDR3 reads CASCGATDTQYF. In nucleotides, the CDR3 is TGTGCCAGCTGCGGGGCCACAGATACGCAGTATTTT.

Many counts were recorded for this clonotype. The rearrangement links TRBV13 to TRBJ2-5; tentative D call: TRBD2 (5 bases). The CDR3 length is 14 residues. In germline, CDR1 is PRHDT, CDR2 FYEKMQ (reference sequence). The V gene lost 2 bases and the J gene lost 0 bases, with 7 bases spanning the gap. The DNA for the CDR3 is TGTGCCAGCAGCTTATCCGGGGACCAAGAGACCCAGTACTTC. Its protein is CASSLSGDQETQYF.